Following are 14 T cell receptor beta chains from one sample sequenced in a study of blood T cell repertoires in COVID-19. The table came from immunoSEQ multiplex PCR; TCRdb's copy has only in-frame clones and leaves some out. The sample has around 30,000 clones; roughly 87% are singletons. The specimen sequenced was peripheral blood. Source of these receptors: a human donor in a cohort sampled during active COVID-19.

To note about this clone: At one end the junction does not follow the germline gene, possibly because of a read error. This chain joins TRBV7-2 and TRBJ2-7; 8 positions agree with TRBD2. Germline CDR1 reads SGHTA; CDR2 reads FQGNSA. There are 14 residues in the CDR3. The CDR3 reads CASTLTSGSYEQYF. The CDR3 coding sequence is TGTGCCAGCACCTTAACTAGCGGCTCCTACGAGCAGTACTTC.

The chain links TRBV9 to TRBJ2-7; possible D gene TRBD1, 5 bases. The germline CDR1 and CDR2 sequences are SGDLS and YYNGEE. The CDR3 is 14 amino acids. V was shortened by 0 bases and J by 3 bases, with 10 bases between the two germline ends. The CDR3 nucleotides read TGTGCCAGCAGCGTAGGTCCCCAGGGCTACGAGCAGTACTTC. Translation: CASSVGPQGYEQYF.

CDR3 bases: TGCGCCAGCAGCCATGGTTCTTCTATCGACGAGCAGTACTTC. It specifies CASSHGSSIDEQYF. V usage is TRBV4-1 and J usage is TRBJ2-7; D gene unclear. V shed 3 bases and J shed 5 bases, with 14 bases lying between them. CDR1 MGHRA and CDR2 YSYEKL come from the germline V gene. CDR3 length: 14 residues.

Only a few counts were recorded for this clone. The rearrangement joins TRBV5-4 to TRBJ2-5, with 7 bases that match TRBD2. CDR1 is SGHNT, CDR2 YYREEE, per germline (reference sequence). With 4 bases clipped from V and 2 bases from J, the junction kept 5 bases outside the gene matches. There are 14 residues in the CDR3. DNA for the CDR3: TGTGCCAGCAGCCCGGGACTATCACAAGAGACCCAGTACTTC. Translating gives CASSPGLSQETQYF.

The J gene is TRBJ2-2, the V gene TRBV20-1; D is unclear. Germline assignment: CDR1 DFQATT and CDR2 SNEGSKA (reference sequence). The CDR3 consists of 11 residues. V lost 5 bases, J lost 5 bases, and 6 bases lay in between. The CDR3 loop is CSAENTGELFF. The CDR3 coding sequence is TGCAGTGCTGAGAATACCGGGGAGCTGTTTTTT.

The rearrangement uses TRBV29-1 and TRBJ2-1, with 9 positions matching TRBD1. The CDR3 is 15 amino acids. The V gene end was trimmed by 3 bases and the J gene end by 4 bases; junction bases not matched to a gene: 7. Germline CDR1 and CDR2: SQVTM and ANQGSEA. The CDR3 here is CSVDADRGSYNEQFF. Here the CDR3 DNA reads TGCAGCGTTGACGCGGACAGGGGTTCATACAATGAGCAGTTCTTC.

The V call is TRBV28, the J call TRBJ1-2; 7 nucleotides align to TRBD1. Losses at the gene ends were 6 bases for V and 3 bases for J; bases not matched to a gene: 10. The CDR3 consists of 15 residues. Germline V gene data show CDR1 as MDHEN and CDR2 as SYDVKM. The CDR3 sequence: CASRLGPTGHYGYTF. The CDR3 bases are TGTGCCAGCAGACTAGGCCCGACAGGGCACTATGGCTACACCTTC.

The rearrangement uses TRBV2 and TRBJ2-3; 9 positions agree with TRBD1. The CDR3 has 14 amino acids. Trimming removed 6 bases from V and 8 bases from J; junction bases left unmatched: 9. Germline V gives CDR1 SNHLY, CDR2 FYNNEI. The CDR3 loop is CASRPGTGIPTQYF. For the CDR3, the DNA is TGTGCCAGCAGGCCCGGGACAGGGATACCTACGCAGTATTTT.

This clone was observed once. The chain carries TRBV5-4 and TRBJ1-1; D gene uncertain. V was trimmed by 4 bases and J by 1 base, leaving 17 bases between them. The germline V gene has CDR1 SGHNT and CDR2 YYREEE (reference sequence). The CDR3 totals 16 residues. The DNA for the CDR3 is TGTGCCAGCAGCCCCAGCCCCAGTGGGAGGAACACTGAAGCTTTCTTT. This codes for CASSPSPSGRNTEAFF.

The CDR3 here is CASSLEGRGPASEQYF. CDR3 DNA: TGTGCCAGCAGTTTAGAGGGGCGGGGCCCGGCCAGCGAGCAGTACTTC. The chain links TRBV27 to TRBJ2-7, with D possibly being TRBD2 (6 bases). There are 16 residues in the CDR3. Per germline, CDR1 MNHEY and CDR2 SMNVEV (reference sequence). Trimming cost V 2 bases and J 6 bases, with 20 bases left between them.

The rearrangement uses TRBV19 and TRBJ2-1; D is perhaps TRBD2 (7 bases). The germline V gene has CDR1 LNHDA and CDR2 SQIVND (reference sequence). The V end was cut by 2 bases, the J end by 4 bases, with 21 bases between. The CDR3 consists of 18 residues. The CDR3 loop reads CASSITWLGAGDYNEQFF. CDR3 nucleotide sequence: TGTGCCAGTAGTATAACCTGGTTGGGGGCGGGGGATTACAATGAGCAGTTCTTC.

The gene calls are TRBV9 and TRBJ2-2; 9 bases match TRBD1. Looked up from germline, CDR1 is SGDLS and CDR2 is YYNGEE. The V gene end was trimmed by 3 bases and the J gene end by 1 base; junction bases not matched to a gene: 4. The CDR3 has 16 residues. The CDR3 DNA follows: TGTGCCAGCAGCGCTAGGGACAGGGTGAACACCGGGGAGCTGTTTTTT. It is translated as CASSARDRVNTGELFF.

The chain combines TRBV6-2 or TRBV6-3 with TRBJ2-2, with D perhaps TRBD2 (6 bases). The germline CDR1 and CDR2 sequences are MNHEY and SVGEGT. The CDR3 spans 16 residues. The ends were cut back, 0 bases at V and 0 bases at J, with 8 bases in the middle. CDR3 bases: TGTGCCAGCAGTTACTCGGTAGCGGCGAACACCGGGGAGCTGTTTTTT. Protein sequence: CASSYSVAANTGELFF.

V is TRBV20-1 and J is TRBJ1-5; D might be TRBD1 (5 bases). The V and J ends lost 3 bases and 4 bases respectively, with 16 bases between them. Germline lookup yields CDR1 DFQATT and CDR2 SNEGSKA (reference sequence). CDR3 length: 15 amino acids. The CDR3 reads CSASSQGLLNQPQHF. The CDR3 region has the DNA TGCAGTGCTAGTTCTCAGGGCCTACTTAATCAGCCCCAGCATTTT.